The 22 T cell receptor beta chains presented below share a single source sample, sequenced in a study of cytomegalovirus exposure and HLA in healthy donors listed by TCRdb under 2017. The library was made by the immunoSEQ multiplex PCR assay. A mixture of 60 forward primers for TCR Vbeta segments and 13 reverse primers for TCR Jbeta segments was used in the multiplex PCR. This is the immuneACCESS table as TCRdb keeps it, with only in-frame sequences that have V and J called. A part of the clones is gone; compared with another copy, unresolved V genes explain less than half, and the rest is unexplained. Across this sample there are 150,000 to 200,000 clones, with roughly 80% seen only once. About 10% of the sample belongs to the ten largest clones. The material sequenced was PBMCs. These receptors were taken from a man in his fifties in good health and CMV-seropositive.

The chain uses TRBV30 and TRBJ2-2; TRBD2 matches 8 bases. Per germline, CDR1 GTSNPN and CDR2 SVGIG (reference sequence). The V and J ends lost 0 bases and 4 bases, in that order; junction bases with no gene match: 4. The CDR3 length is 15 residues. This CDR3 reads CAWSVLGTSTGELFF. Here the CDR3 DNA reads TGTGCCTGGAGTGTACTAGGGACTAGCACCGGGGAGCTGTTTTTT.

This chain uses TRBV29-1 with TRBJ1-4; 10 nucleotides line up with TRBD1. With V trimmed by 7 bases and J by 7 bases, 6 bases remained unmatched. The length of the CDR3 is 13 residues. Germline V gene sequence: CDR1 SQVTM, CDR2 ANQGSEA. The CDR3 here is CSARTGGSEKLFF. The CDR3 DNA reads TGCAGCGCCCGGACAGGGGGAAGTGAAAAACTGTTTTTT.

V usage is TRBV27 and J usage is TRBJ2-3; tentatively, D is TRBD2 (5 bases). This CDR3 has 16 amino acids. Trimming shortened V by 8 bases and J by 0 bases, and 18 bases separated the two germline ends. Looked up from germline, CDR1 is MNHEY and CDR2 is SMNVEV (reference sequence). The CDR3 DNA sequence: TGTGCCAGCCCCTATATAGCTAGCAGAAGCACAGATACGCAGTATTTT. Residues: CASPYIASRSTDTQYF.

In DNA, the CDR3 is TGTGCCAGCACCGCCACGGAGGGGACTGAAGCTTTCTTT. Translating it yields CASTATEGTEAFF. The chain combines TRBV9 with TRBJ1-1; D might be TRBD1 (5 bases). The CDR3 totals 13 residues. The V gene's germline CDR1 is SGDLS and CDR2 YYNGEE. The V end was cut by 6 bases, the J end by 5 bases, with 14 bases between.

This clone was seen a handful of times. The chain employs TRBV7-8 and TRBJ1-2, with a tentative D call TRBD1 (5 bases). The V gene's germline CDR1 is SGHVS and CDR2 FQNEAQ. The V gene lost 4 bases and the J gene lost 3 bases, with 9 bases spanning the gap. The length of the CDR3 is 13 residues. The CDR3 reads CASSSGGDYGYTF. Here the CDR3 DNA reads TGTGCCAGCAGCTCCGGGGGGGACTATGGCTACACCTTC.

The V call is TRBV19, the J call TRBJ2-1, with D perhaps matching TRBD1 (6 bases). CDR3 length equals 13 residues. Trimming pared 5 bases from V and 4 bases from J, leaving 9 bases between. The germline gives CDR1 LNHDA, CDR2 SQIVND (reference sequence). As DNA, the CDR3 is TGTGCCAGTAGTTTTGGGACATACAATGAGCAGTTCTTC. Its translation is CASSFGTYNEQFF.

The chain joins TRBV6-1 to TRBJ1-5; 8 nucleotides line up with TRBD1. The CDR3 is 15 amino acids. V was clipped by 7 bases and J by 1 base; unmatched bases: 6. Germline lookup yields CDR1 MNHNS and CDR2 SASEGT. CDR3 sequence (DNA): TGTGCCAGCACCGACAGGGGTAGGAGCAATCAGCCCCAGCATTTT. It translates to CASTDRGRSNQPQHF.

The chain is built from TRBV5-6 and TRBJ2-7, with TRBD1 matching 10 bases. This CDR3 has 16 amino acids. V was clipped by 5 bases and J by 3 bases; unmatched bases: 11. Germline V gene lookup returns CDR1 SGHDT and CDR2 YYEEEE. The CDR3 DNA is TGTGCCAGCAGTCCCTGGGGGGACAGGGGTTTCTACGAGCAGTACTTC. Amino acids: CASSPWGDRGFYEQYF.

The chain joins TRBV7-3 to TRBJ2-5, with 10 bases lining up with TRBD1. The junction had 9 bases not matched to a gene; V was cut back by 5 bases and J by 3 bases. The CDR3 loop spans 16 amino acids. The germline gives CDR1 SGHTA, CDR2 FQGTGA. CDR3 residues: CASSLPTGGGEETQYF. The CDR3 nucleotides are TGTGCCAGCAGCCTCCCGACAGGGGGCGGGGAAGAGACCCAGTACTTC.

This clone was counted a single time. The rearrangement joins TRBV30 to TRBJ2-5, with D perhaps TRBD1 (5 bases). The V end lost 0 bases, the J end lost 2 bases, and 10 bases lay between the germline ends. Germline loops: CDR1 GTSNPN, CDR2 SVGIG (reference sequence). This CDR3 has 14 amino acids. The CDR3 DNA reads TGTGCCTGGAGTGTCCAGGGTATGCAAGAGACCCAGTACTTC. The encoded protein is CAWSVQGMQETQYF.

The J gene is TRBJ2-1, the V gene TRBV13; 14 bases align to TRBD2. Germline CDR1 and CDR2: PRHDT and FYEKMQ (reference sequence). The CDR3 consists of 16 residues. V lost 5 bases, J lost 7 bases, and 7 bases stayed unmatched. CDR3: CASSPRTSGGSNEQFF. In nucleotides, the CDR3 is TGTGCCAGCAGCCCGCGGACTAGCGGGGGGTCGAATGAGCAGTTCTTC.

The CDR3 loop reads CASSSGGNNQPQHF. Here the CDR3 DNA reads TGTGCCAGCAGTTCCGGGGGAAACAATCAGCCCCAGCATTTT. The chain links TRBV6-5 to TRBJ1-5, with a tentative D call TRBD1 (5 bases). The CDR3 runs to 14 residues. From germline, CDR1 is MNHEY and CDR2 SVGAGI. V was shortened by 4 bases and J by 3 bases, with 10 bases between the two germline ends.

This chain links TRBV2 with TRBJ2-1; D remains ambiguous. V shed 2 bases and J shed 6 bases, with 17 bases lying between them. Germline-derived CDR1 and CDR2 are SNHLY and FYNNEI. The length of the CDR3 is 16 residues. The CDR3 loop is CASSESPLIRSNEQFF. CDR3 DNA sequence: TGTGCCAGCAGTGAATCCCCACTTATACGGTCCAATGAGCAGTTCTTC. Full variable domain (outside the CDR3, taken from reference TRBV2 and TRBJ2-1): EPEVTQTPSHQVTQMGQEVILRCVPISNHLYFYWYRQILGQKVEFLVSFYNNEISEKSEIFDDQFSVERPDGSNFTLKIRSTKLEDSAMYFCASSESPLIRSNEQFFGPGTRLTVL.

V usage is TRBV2 and J usage is TRBJ2-7, with 9 bases identical to TRBD1. This CDR3 is built from 15 residues. Per germline, CDR1 SNHLY and CDR2 FYNNEI. The ends lost 2 bases at V and 3 bases at J; junction bases unmatched: 5. CDR3 bases: TGTGCCAGCAGTGAATATTTGGACAGGGGCTACGAGCAGTACTTC. Translation gives CASSEYLDRGYEQYF.

V usage is TRBV7-2 and J usage is TRBJ1-3; 7 bases line up with TRBD1. J was trimmed by 0 bases and V by 3 bases; bases with no gene match: 2. Germline lookup yields CDR1 SGHTA and CDR2 FQGNSA. The CDR3 is 15 residues long. The CDR3 coding sequence is TGTGCCAGCAGCTTCGACAGGGCCTCTGGAAACACCATATATTTT. It encodes CASSFDRASGNTIYF.

This chain connects TRBV30 to TRBJ1-5; D is possibly TRBD1 (5 bases). Germline CDR1 reads GTSNPN; CDR2 reads SVGIG (reference sequence). This CDR3 is 14 amino acids long. The V end lost 5 bases, the J end lost 7 bases, and 18 bases lay between the germline ends. CDR3: CAWLTGDLGQPQHF. CDR3 coding DNA: TGTGCCTGGCTAACGGGGGATCTAGGGCAGCCCCAGCATTTT.

This chain uses TRBV5-5 with TRBJ1-2; no clear D. CDR1 and CDR2 from the germline V gene are SGHKS and YYEKEE (reference sequence). The CDR3 contains 13 residues. Trimming removed 4 bases from V and 5 bases from J, with 12 bases in between. For the CDR3, the DNA is TGTGCCAGCAGCCCGCGGGAGAATTATGGCTACACCTTC. This sequence encodes CASSPRENYGYTF.

V usage is TRBV30 and J usage is TRBJ2-7, with 14 bases identical to TRBD2. The CDR3 extends over 17 amino acids. Germline values: CDR1 GTSNPN, CDR2 SVGIG (reference sequence). V gave up 3 bases and J gave up 2 bases; unmatched junction bases: 9. The DNA of the CDR3 is TGTGCCTGGAGAGCCGGGACTAGCGGGAGCCCCCCCTACGAGCAGTACTTC. Protein sequence: CAWRAGTSGSPPYEQYF.

This clone appeared a single time. The rearrangement uses TRBV28 and TRBJ1-2, with TRBD1 matching 7 bases. The CDR3 has 16 amino acids. Germline CDR1 reads MDHEN; CDR2 reads SYDVKM. Trimming took 4 bases from V and 5 from J; bases not matched to a gene: 13. The CDR3 DNA reads as TGTGCCAGCAGTTCTGGACAGGTGATCGTTCGGTATGGCTACACCTTC. Protein sequence: CASSSGQVIVRYGYTF.

DNA for the CDR3: TGTGCCAGCAGTCCCCATAGCGGGGACACCGGGGAGCTGTTTTTT. It translates to CASSPHSGDTGELFF. The V gene is TRBV28, the J gene TRBJ2-2; TRBD2 agrees at 8 bases. Germline V gives CDR1 MDHEN, CDR2 SYDVKM. Trimming took 5 bases from V and 3 from J; bases not matched to a gene: 5. The CDR3 has 15 residues.

The chain joins TRBV19 to TRBJ1-5, with 10 nucleotides matching TRBD1. This CDR3 comprises 15 residues. The germline gives CDR1 LNHDA, CDR2 SQIVND (reference sequence). Losses at the gene ends were 8 bases for V and 1 base for J; bases not matched to a gene: 5. The CDR3 DNA is TGTGCCAGTGAGGACAGGGGGAGAAGCAATCAGCCCCAGCATTTT. It specifies CASEDRGRSNQPQHF.

V and J are TRBV13 and TRBJ1-5; 10 bases align to TRBD1. Germline V CDR1 and CDR2: PRHDT, FYEKMQ (reference sequence). This CDR3 region has 15 residues. J was trimmed by 4 bases and V by 5 bases; bases with no gene match: 5. The CDR3 DNA follows: TGTGCCAGCAGCCTCGGACAGGGGGGGAATCAGCCCCAGCATTTT. Encoded protein: CASSLGQGGNQPQHF.